The 17 T cell receptor beta chains given below trace back to one sample, sequenced in a study of blood T cell repertoires in COVID-19. Some clones are missing from TCRdb's copy, which holds only in-frame ones; the method was immunoSEQ multiplex PCR. The sample records some 310,000 clones, 90% being singletons. The specimen sequenced was peripheral blood. These receptors were taken from a woman between 40 and 55 years old with COVID-19, enrolled during active disease.

The chain joins TRBV5-8 to TRBJ1-2; the D gene is possibly TRBD1 (6 bases). This CDR3 is 15 amino acids long. The germline V gene has CDR1 SGHTS and CDR2 YDEGEE. Trimming took 1 base from V and 3 from J, leaving 13 bases between them. The CDR3 spells CASSLSAGVYYGYTF. For the CDR3, the DNA is TGTGCCAGCAGCTTGTCGGCAGGGGTCTACTATGGCTACACCTTC.

The chain carries TRBV7-2 and TRBJ1-2, with D unresolved. The CDR3 consists of 13 residues. Germline V CDR1 and CDR2: SGHTA, FQGNSA. V was pared by 3 bases and J by 8 bases, with 13 bases between. The CDR3 protein is CASSFRSLPGYTF. Written as DNA, the CDR3 is TGTGCCAGCAGCTTCAGGTCCCTTCCGGGCTACACCTTC.

The CDR3 sequence: CASSQGGQPYNYGYTF. The CDR3, as DNA: TGTGCCAGCAGCCAAGGGGGACAGCCTTATAACTATGGCTACACCTTC. The rearrangement joins TRBV3-1 (or the pseudogene TRBV3-2) to TRBJ1-2, with 7 bases that match TRBD1. The CDR3 consists of 16 residues. The germline CDR1 and CDR2 sequences are LGHDT and YNNKEL (reference sequence). The V segment lost 1 base and the J segment 1 base; nucleotides outside the gene matches: 6.

The chain employs TRBV3-1 (or the pseudogene TRBV3-2) and TRBJ1-2; D is unclear. CDR1 and CDR2 (germline): LGHDT, YNNKEL (reference sequence). V was pared by 1 base and J by 5 bases, with 11 bases between. The CDR3 is made up of 14 amino acids. CDR3 loop: CASSQAHGNYGYTF. In nucleotides, the CDR3 is TGTGCCAGCAGCCAAGCCCACGGGAATTATGGCTACACCTTC.

V gene TRBV27 combines with J gene TRBJ2-7; perhaps TRBD2 as D (6 bases). The CDR3 sequence is 15 residues long. Trimming stripped 6 bases from V and 2 bases from J, with 17 bases between. Germline V CDR1 and CDR2: MNHEY, SMNVEV (reference sequence). In DNA, the CDR3 is TGTGCCAGCAGCCCCAGGAGGGCGACCACCTACGAGCAGTACTTC. Its protein product is CASSPRRATTYEQYF.

The rearrangement uses TRBV6-4 and TRBJ1-6; maybe TRBD1 (6 bases). Germline V gene sequence: CDR1 MRHNA, CDR2 SNTAGT. The ends were cut back, 9 bases at V and 3 bases at J, with 18 bases in the middle. The CDR3 loop spans 16 amino acids. DNA of the CDR3: TGTGCCAGTAGGAGGACAGTGGATATCTATAATTCACCCCTCCACTTT. Its translation: CASRRTVDIYNSPLHF.

V gene TRBV9 combines with J gene TRBJ2-2, with D uncertain. This CDR3 is 14 amino acids long. Germline values: CDR1 SGDLS, CDR2 YYNGEE. Trimming took 0 bases from V and 5 from J, leaving 8 bases between them. The CDR3 sequence is CASSVGPETGELFF. The CDR3 bases are TGTGCCAGCAGCGTAGGTCCAGAAACCGGGGAGCTGTTTTTT.

The chain has TRBV28 and TRBJ1-1; no reliable D call. Germline lookup yields CDR1 MDHEN and CDR2 SYDVKM. CDR3 length equals 16 residues. V lost 4 bases to trimming and J lost 2 bases, with 17 bases between them. CDR3 in DNA: TGTGCCAGCAGTTCACCTTTGTTGACATATAACACTGAAGCTTTCTTT. Protein product: CASSSPLLTYNTEAFF.

V and J are TRBV6-5 and TRBJ2-5, with 8 bases matching TRBD1. Germline V gene sequence: CDR1 MNHEY, CDR2 SVGAGI. CDR3 size: 14 residues. The ends lost 6 bases at V and 4 bases at J; junction bases unmatched: 7. CDR3 protein: CASRGQAKGETQYF. CDR3 bases: TGTGCCAGCAGGGGACAGGCGAAAGGAGAGACCCAGTACTTC.

The CDR3 loop reads CASSSPRDRGQETQYF. As DNA, the CDR3 is TGTGCCAGTAGTTCACCCCGGGACAGGGGTCAGGAGACCCAGTACTTC. The gene calls are TRBV19 and TRBJ2-5; TRBD1 matches 10 bases. Germline CDR1 reads LNHDA; CDR2 reads SQIVND (reference sequence). V lost 5 bases, J lost 5 bases, and 11 bases stayed unmatched. The CDR3 has 16 amino acids.

This chain links TRBV24-1 with TRBJ2-1; D possibly corresponds to TRBD2 (5 bases). V lost 7 bases and J lost 4, with 19 bases in between. Germline V gives CDR1 KGHDR, CDR2 SFDVKD. This CDR3 contains 16 residues. As DNA, the CDR3 is TGTGCCACCAGCTCCAAGTCCGGAGGCCGGTACAATGAGCAGTTCTTC. Translated: CATSSKSGGRYNEQFF.

The V gene is TRBV18, the J gene TRBJ2-5; 7 bases are shared with TRBD2. Germline V gene data show CDR1 as KGHSH and CDR2 as LQKENI. V lost 0 bases, J lost 0 bases, and 10 bases stayed unmatched. This CDR3 region has 18 residues. As DNA, the CDR3 is TGTGCCAGCTCACCACCGATCGCTCGGGGGGAGTACCAAGAGACCCAGTACTTC. Its protein is CASSPPIARGEYQETQYF.

This sequence joins TRBV5-1 and TRBJ2-7, with D hard to call. The V end was cut by 4 bases, the J end by 7 bases, with 9 bases between. CDR1 and CDR2 from the germline V gene are SGHRS and YFSETQ. This CDR3 has 11 residues. The CDR3 DNA reads as TGCGCCAGCAGCCTTTCGACAGAGCAGTACTTC. Translated: CASSLSTEQYF.

CDR3 residues: CASGWTENTEAFF. In nucleotides, the CDR3 is TGTGCTAGTGGGTGGACAGAGAACACTGAAGCTTTCTTT. This sequence joins TRBV12-5 and TRBJ1-1; D perhaps matches TRBD1 (6 bases). Germline lookup yields CDR1 LGHNT and CDR2 FRNRAP. CDR3 size: 13 residues. Trimming shortened V by 6 bases and J by 1 base, and 9 bases separated the two germline ends.

This sequence joins TRBV5-1 and TRBJ2-2, with a possible D match to TRBD1 (5 bases). CDR3 length equals 15 residues. Germline lookup yields CDR1 SGHRS and CDR2 YFSETQ. V was pared by 0 bases and J by 2 bases, with 8 bases between. The CDR3 here is CASSLGQSNTGELFF. The CDR3 DNA is TGCGCCAGCAGCTTGGGACAGTCTAACACCGGGGAGCTGTTTTTT. Variable domain in full (rest from reference TRBV5-1 and TRBJ2-2): KAGVTQTPRYLIKTRGQQVTLSCSPISGHRSVSWYQQTPGQGLQFLFEYFSETQRNKGNFPGRFSGRQFSNSRSEMNVSTLELGDSALYLCASSLGQSNTGELFFGEGSRLTVL.

This rearrangement joins TRBV10-1 to TRBJ1-4; 7 bases line up with TRBD1. This CDR3 is built from 14 residues. The V segment lost 11 bases and the J segment 4 bases; nucleotides outside the gene matches: 10. Germline loops: CDR1 WNHNN, CDR2 SYGVQD (reference sequence). This CDR3 reads CAARDSASNEKLFF. Written as DNA, the CDR3 is TGCGCCGCAAGGGACAGCGCGAGTAATGAAAAACTGTTTTTT.

This clone showed up just once. The chain has TRBV27 and TRBJ2-5; unclear D gene. V lost 0 bases and J lost 1, with 3 bases in between. This CDR3 is 13 amino acids long. Germline assignment: CDR1 MNHEY and CDR2 SMNVEV (reference sequence). The CDR3 DNA is TGTGCCAGCAGTTTATCCGGCCAAGAGACCCAGTACTTC. It translates to CASSLSGQETQYF.